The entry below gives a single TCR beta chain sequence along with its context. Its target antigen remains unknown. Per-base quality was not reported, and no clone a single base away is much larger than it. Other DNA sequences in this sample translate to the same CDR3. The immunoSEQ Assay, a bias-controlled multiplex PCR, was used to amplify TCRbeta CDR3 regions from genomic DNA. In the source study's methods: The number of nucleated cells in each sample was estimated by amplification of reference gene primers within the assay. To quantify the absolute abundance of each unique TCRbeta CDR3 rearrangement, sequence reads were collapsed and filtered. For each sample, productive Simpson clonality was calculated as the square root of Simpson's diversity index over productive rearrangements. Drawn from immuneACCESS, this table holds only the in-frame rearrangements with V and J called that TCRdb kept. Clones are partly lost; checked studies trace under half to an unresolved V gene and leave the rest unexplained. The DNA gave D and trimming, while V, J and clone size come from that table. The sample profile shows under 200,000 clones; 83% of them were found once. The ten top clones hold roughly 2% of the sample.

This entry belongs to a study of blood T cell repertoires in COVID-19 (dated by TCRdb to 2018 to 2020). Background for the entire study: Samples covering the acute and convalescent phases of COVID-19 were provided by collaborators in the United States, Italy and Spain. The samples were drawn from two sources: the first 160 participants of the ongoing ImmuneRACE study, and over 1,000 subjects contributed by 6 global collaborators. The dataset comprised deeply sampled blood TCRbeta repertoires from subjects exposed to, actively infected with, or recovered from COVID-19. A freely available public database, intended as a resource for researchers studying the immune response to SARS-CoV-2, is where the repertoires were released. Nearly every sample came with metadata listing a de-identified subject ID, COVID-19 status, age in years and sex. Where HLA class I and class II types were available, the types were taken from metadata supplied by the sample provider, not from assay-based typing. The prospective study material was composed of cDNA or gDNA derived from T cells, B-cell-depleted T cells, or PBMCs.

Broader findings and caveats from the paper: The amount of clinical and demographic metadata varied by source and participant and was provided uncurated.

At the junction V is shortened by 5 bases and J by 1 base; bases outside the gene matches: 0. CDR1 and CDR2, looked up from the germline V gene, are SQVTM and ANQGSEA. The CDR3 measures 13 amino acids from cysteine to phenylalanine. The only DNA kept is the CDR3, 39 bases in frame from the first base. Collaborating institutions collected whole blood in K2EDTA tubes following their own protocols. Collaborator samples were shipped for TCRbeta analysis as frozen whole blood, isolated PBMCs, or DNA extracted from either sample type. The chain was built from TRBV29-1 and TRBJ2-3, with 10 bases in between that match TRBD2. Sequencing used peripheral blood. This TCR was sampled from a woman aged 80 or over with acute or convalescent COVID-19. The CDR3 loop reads CSVLAGGTDTQYF. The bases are TGCAGCGTTCTAGCGGGGGGCACAGATACGCAGTATTTT.